The source of this TCR beta chain is a study of regulatory T cells in long-lasting Graves disease. Trimming took off 3 bases at V and 5 bases at J, with 21 bases between the two ends. The CDR3 sequence is 17 residues long. Germline V CDR1 and CDR2: SGHVS, FNYEAQ. CDR3-region Arm-PCR and iRepertoire HTBI primers produced the TCR beta libraries. Each CDR3 protein is one row after TCRdb ran MiXCR on the multiplex PCR reads. The sample holds 410,000 or so distinct CDR3 sequences; 15% are singletons and the top ten take over 15%. In this sample, this clonotype turned up a few times. The antigen is undetermined. Time point denoted: newly diagnosed GD, antithyroid drugs for less than 3 months. Extracted PBMC RNA gave rise to the TCR library. An approximately 10-milliliter sample of peripheral blood was drawn into EDTA tubes. Broader study findings: Persistent Graves' patients showed less TCR diversity than newly diagnosed patients showed.

In addition, the sample was reused for a study of T cells in Graves' hyperthyroidism and ophthalmopathy. From that report: The HTBI set primed first-round TCR CDR3 RT-PCR.

The chain couples TRBV7-6 to TRBJ2-3; no firm D call. The TCR sequence derives from a woman aged 25 to 39 with Graves disease. This sample comprised peripheral blood mononuclear cells (PBMCs), obtained at new diagnosis, from a patient treated with antithyroid drugs. Written as DNA, the CDR3 is TGTGCCAGCAGCTTGTGGGCCCAAAACGCCGCGATAGATACGCAGTATTTT. Protein product: CASSLWAQNAAIDTQYF. The full variable domain, its missing parts supplied by reference TRBV7-6 and TRBJ2-3, is GAGVSQSPRYKVTKRGQDVALRCDPISGHVSLYWYRQALGQGPEFLTYFNYEAQQDKSGLPNDRFSAERPEGSISTLTIQRTEQRDSAMYRCASSLWAQNAAIDTQYFGPGTRLTVL.